This TCR beta chain was captured in a study of post-analysis software for immune sequencing data. Study observations and caveats: Patients carried roughly 5 TRBV segments more frequently than controls did, and TRBV5-6, TRBV5-1 and TRBV20-1 were among them.

The TCR beta cDNA libraries contained unique molecular identifiers. Input amounts of about 0.85 to 10 million T cells were used. These gave about 500,000 cDNA molecules, so each molecule approximated one T cell. Via MiXCR, TCRdb re-called the PCR reads, giving one row per CDR3 protein. The data show some 690,000 distinct CDR3 sequences, approximately 59% seen once. Germline V gene lookup returns CDR1 MNHEY and CDR2 SVGEGT. V lost 2 bases to trimming and J lost 4 bases, with 15 bases between them. This CDR3 comprises 16 residues. Of note for this clonotype: Its antigen is undetermined.

The clonotype was recovered from a girl aged 2 to 10 with multiple sclerosis. Sequenced material: blood. The chain recombines TRBV6-2 or TRBV6-3 with TRBJ2-1; D is perhaps TRBD1 (5 bases). CDR3 protein: CASSYLTPQGYNEQFF. In nucleotides, the CDR3 is TGTGCCAGCAGTTACCTTACCCCTCAGGGATACAATGAGCAGTTCTTC.